Listed below are T cell receptor beta chains from one sample, sequenced in a study of shared clonotypes between healthy human individuals. TCRdb's copy holds only in-frame clones and misses some; the assay was immunoSEQ multiplex PCR. The table records about 2 million clones, about 95% of them present only once. Sequencing was carried out using naive CD8+ T cells sorted from blood. These receptors all stem from a young man in good health. CDR3s include the opening cysteine and the closing phenylalanine or tryptophan. Fields, in order: D gene, clone size, V gene, J gene, CDR3 DNA, CDR3 protein. D genes are given only for firm matches. The size of a clone is reported for some rows only, either as once, few or many, or as a class for expanded clones.

>TRBD1|.|TRBV28|TRBJ1-1
TGTGCCAGCAGTTTAAAGACAGGGGAGCCTCGTAGGTATGAGAACACTGAAGCTTTCTTT
CASSLKTGEPRRYENTEAFF
>.|.|TRBV19|TRBJ1-6
TGTGCCAGTAGTATATCCCCCTCGGGACGGATTAATTCACCCCTCCACTTT
CASSISPSGRINSPLHF
>.|.|TRBV9|TRBJ1-1
TGTGCTACCGCCCCGGGGGCCGGCACTGAAGCTTTCTTT
CATAPGAGTEAFF
>.|.|TRBV27|TRBJ2-7
TGTGCCAGCTCGCCAGACAGTCAAACCTACGAGCAGTACTTC
CASSPDSQTYEQYF
>.|.|TRBV4-1|TRBJ2-5
TGCGCCAGCAGCCTCTATTCTCAAGAGACCCAGTACTTC
CASSLYSQETQYF
>TRBD1|.|TRBV2|TRBJ2-3
TGTGCCAGCCGAGACAGGGTCGCTAGCACAGATACGCAGTATTTT
CASRDRVASTDTQYF
>.|.|TRBV27|TRBJ1-2
TGTGCCAGCAGTTTATCAAGTGCGGGGGGAAGGGGCTACACCTTC
CASSLSSAGGRGYTF
>TRBD1|once|TRBV6-1|TRBJ1-5
TGTGCCAGCAGTGAAAGTGTTCGGACAGGGAAATTATCTGATCAGCCCCAGCATTTT
CASSESVRTGKLSDQPQHF
>.|.|TRBV4-1|TRBJ2-7
TGCGCCAGCAGCCAAGGCCGGGCGGGGCATAACGAGCAGTACTTC
CASSQGRAGHNEQYF
>TRBD1|.|TRBV29-1|TRBJ2-5
TGCAGCGTGGAAGCGCGGGACAGGGGAAAGACCCAGTACTTC
CSVEARDRGKTQYF
>.|.|TRBV7-3|TRBJ1-6
TGTGCCAGCAGCCCTTCACCGGGGTATGGCTCACCCCTCCACTTT
CASSPSPGYGSPLHF
>TRBD1|.|TRBV9|TRBJ2-1
TGTGCCAGCAGCGATCGGACAGGGGGCGAGGTCATACTCTTC
CASSDRTGGEVILF
>TRBD1|.|TRBV5-6|TRBJ2-7
TGTGCCAGCAGCACCGGGACAGAGGAATACGAGCAGTACTTC
CASSTGTEEYEQYF
>.|.|TRBV5-8|TRBJ1-5
TGTGCCAGCAGTTCCGACCGGTATTTTAGCAATCAGCCCCAGCATTTT
CASSSDRYFSNQPQHF
>.|.|TRBV15|TRBJ2-7
TGTGCCACCAGCAGGGGCTGGGACTCCTACGAGCAGTACTTC
CATSRGWDSYEQYF
>.|.|TRBV6-1|TRBJ2-7
TGTGCCAGCAGTGACCTACACCGGGATTTTAGCTCCTACGAGCAGTACTTC
CASSDLHRDFSSYEQYF
>.|.|TRBV9|TRBJ2-1
TGTGCCAGCAGCGTAGCGGGAGCCTCCAATGAGCAGTTCTTC
CASSVAGASNEQFF
>.|.|TRBV14|TRBJ1-1
TGTGCCAGCAGCCAAGATGGCCCCCTTAAAGGGAACACTGAAGCTTTCTTT
CASSQDGPLKGNTEAFF
>.|.|TRBV6-1|TRBJ1-2
TGTGCCAGCAGTGAAGCTGTGGGGCGAGGGGACTATGGCTACACCTTC
CASSEAVGRGDYGYTF
>.|.|TRBV5-4|TRBJ2-1
TGTGCCAGCAGCTCTGGTTCCTACAATGAGCAGTTCTTC
CASSSGSYNEQFF
>.|.|TRBV21-1|TRBJ2-2
TGTGCCAGCAGCTCTCTCTCCGGGAGCGGGACCGGGGAGCTGTTTTTT
CASSSLSGSGTGELFF
>.|.|TRBV5-4|TRBJ1-2
TGTGCCAGCAGCTTGGGACAGTCATCCTACTATGGCTACACCTTC
CASSLGQSSYYGYTF
>.|.|TRBV2|TRBJ1-2
TGTGCCAGCAGTGAACGAGGGCTGGTCTATGGCTACACCTTC
CASSERGLVYGYTF
>.|.|TRBV2|TRBJ2-5
TGTGCCAGCAGTGAAGTAGACCCGCGGGAGACCCAGTACTTC
CASSEVDPRETQYF
>.|.|TRBV19|TRBJ1-5
TGTGCCAGTAGTGGCGGGGAAGAAGGTGATCAGCCCCAGCATTTT
CASSGGEEGDQPQHF
>TRBD2|.|TRBV7-9|TRBJ2-7
TGTGCCAGCACCCCGGGGGGTCGGACTAGCGGTCGGAACGAGCAGTACTTC
CASTPGGRTSGRNEQYF
>TRBD2|.|TRBV27|TRBJ2-7
TGTGCCAGCAGTCCGGGACTAGCGGGCTCCTACGAGCAGTACTTC
CASSPGLAGSYEQYF
>.|.|TRBV2|TRBJ2-7
TGTGCCAGCAGCGACGGCCTCCTCTCCTACGAGCAGTACTTC
CASSDGLLSYEQYF
>TRBD2|.|TRBV19|TRBJ2-1
TGTGCCAGTAGTATAGTAGGGGGGACTAGCGGGATAGTTGAGCAGTTCTTC
CASSIVGGTSGIVEQFF
>TRBD2|.|TRBV10-3|TRBJ2-1
TGTGCCATCGGGACTAGCGGGAGTGTGGATGAGCAGTTCTTC
CAIGTSGSVDEQFF
>.|.|TRBV30|TRBJ1-1
TGTGCCTGGAGTGTAAAGGGTTACACTGAAGCTTTCTTT
CAWSVKGYTEAFF
>.|.|TRBV11-2|TRBJ1-3
TGTGCCAGCAGCTCATCAGAGACTTCGAGCGGAAACACCATATATTTT
CASSSSETSSGNTIYF
>.|.|TRBV13|TRBJ2-7
TGTGCCAGCAGCCCCGACGGGTCCTACGAGCAGTACTTC
CASSPDGSYEQYF
>TRBD1|.|TRBV4-3|TRBJ1-2
TGCGCCAGCAGCCAAGAACTACCGGACAGGCGTGTCTATGGCTACACCTTC
CASSQELPDRRVYGYTF
>.|.|TRBV5-1|TRBJ2-2
TGCGCCAGCAGCTTGGACAGGCCCACCGGGGAGCTGTTTTTT
CASSLDRPTGELFF
>.|.|TRBV7-9|TRBJ1-2
TGTGCCAGCAGCTCCCCGGGGGAGGATAAATATGGCTACACCTTC
CASSSPGEDKYGYTF
>TRBD1|.|TRBV11-2|TRBJ2-1
TGTGCCAGCAGCTTCGGCCCAGGACAGGCCTTCAATGAGCAGTTCTTC
CASSFGPGQAFNEQFF
>TRBD1|few|TRBV29-1|TRBJ1-2
TGCAGCGGCTACAGGGGTGATGGCTACACCTTC
CSGYRGDGYTF
>.|.|TRBV7-9|TRBJ2-7
TGTGCCAGCAGCTTGGGCGAGGGCCCTACGTTTTACGAGCAGTACTTC
CASSLGEGPTFYEQYF
>TRBD1|.|TRBV5-1|TRBJ2-7
TGCGCCAGCAGCTTTCCCCGGGACAGCTCCCCGCTGGAGCAGTACTTC
CASSFPRDSSPLEQYF
>.|.|TRBV7-6|TRBJ1-1
TGTGCCAGCAGCTTAGTTGAGGGGCCTGAAGCTTTCTTT
CASSLVEGPEAFF
>.|.|TRBV5-1|TRBJ1-2
TGCGCCAGCACTCTGATGGGGGATGGCTACACCTTC
CASTLMGDGYTF
>.|.|TRBV4-1|TRBJ2-1
TGCGCCAGCAGCCAAGCCAGCGATGAGCAGTTCTTC
CASSQASDEQFF
>TRBD2|.|TRBV28|TRBJ2-1
TGTGCCAGCCGTATTAGCGGGGGGGGCAATGAGCAGTTCTTC
CASRISGGGNEQFF
>.|.|TRBV5-1|TRBJ2-5
TGCGCCAGCAGCTTGGAGGGGGAGGCAGTTCAAGAGACCCAGTACTTC
CASSLEGEAVQETQYF
>TRBD2|once|TRBV19|TRBJ2-1
TGTGCCAGTACTTATAGCGGGAGCATCTATGAGCAGTTCTTC
CASTYSGSIYEQFF
>TRBD2|.|TRBV10-3|TRBJ2-2
TGTGCCATCAGTGAGTCGACTAGCGGGAAAAACACCGGGGAGCTGTTTTTT
CAISESTSGKNTGELFF
>.|.|TRBV9|TRBJ2-2
TGTGCCAGCAGCGTAGGAGGGTTCACCGGGGAGCTGTTTTTT
CASSVGGFTGELFF
>TRBD2|.|TRBV7-9|TRBJ2-7
TGTGCCAGCAGCTTCGGGGGGGGACCCCTGGGTGAGCAGTACTTC
CASSFGGGPLGEQYF
>.|.|TRBV28|TRBJ1-1
TGTGCCAGCAGTTTCTCGGAACAGGTAGGGTGGGGGACTGAAGCTTTCTTT
CASSFSEQVGWGTEAFF
>TRBD1|.|TRBV9|TRBJ1-1
TGTGCCAGCAGCGTAGAAGAGGGGGCGAACACTGAAGCTTTCTTT
CASSVEEGANTEAFF
>TRBD2|.|TRBV30|TRBJ2-7
TGTGCCTGGAGTGCACCCCCTCAAGCGGGAGGGAACCACGAGCAGTACTTC
CAWSAPPQAGGNHEQYF
>TRBD2|.|TRBV30|TRBJ2-5
TGTGCCTGGAGTCCTGGGACTAGCGTACTACAAGAGACCCAGTACTTC
CAWSPGTSVLQETQYF
>TRBD2|.|TRBV10-3|TRBJ2-3
TGTGCCATCAATTTAGCGGGGGATAGCACAGATACGCAGTATTTT
CAINLAGDSTDTQYF
>.|.|TRBV27|TRBJ1-6
TGTGCCAGCAGTGAAGGGGCGAGCTCCTATAATTCACCCCTCCACTTT
CASSEGASSYNSPLHF
>.|.|TRBV4-1|TRBJ1-2
TGCGCCAGCAGTCAAGATGAGGGCTACACCTTC
CASSQDEGYTF
>.|.|TRBV11-2|TRBJ2-3
TGTGCCAGCAGCTTAGGGGTCGCGCTCAGCACAGATACGCAGTATTTT
CASSLGVALSTDTQYF
>.|.|TRBV30|TRBJ1-5
TGTGCCTGGAGTGAAATTCTGAACAATCAGCCCCAGCATTTT
CAWSEILNNQPQHF
>.|.|TRBV29-1|TRBJ2-7
TGCAGCGTTGAAGACGCGTCTTCCTACGAGCAGTACTTC
CSVEDASSYEQYF
>.|.|TRBV6-1|TRBJ1-1
TGTGCCAGCAGTGTATGGGCAGGGAATGTTGGTAGCGCTGAAGCTTTCTTT
CASSVWAGNVGSAEAFF